One T cell receptor beta chain is described in this entry. Its antigen remains unknown. The sample comes from a study of shared clonotypes between healthy human individuals. Study at large: Aged between 18 and 49, the donors were two women and three men. CD4 naive cells filled three plates per donor, CD4 memory three, CD8 naive two and CD8 memory one. Whole-study results and caveats: Larger estimated richness was generally seen in naive subsets than in memory subsets. Sampling covered blood only; tissue repertoires likely differ.

TCRdb keeps only in-frame clones here, not all; method: immunoSEQ multiplex PCR. The sample carries roughly 1,100,000 clones, around 74% recorded once. The CDR3 spans 13 residues. Deletions cut 2 bases from V and 7 bases from J, with 12 bases between. The germline CDR1 and CDR2 sequences are SGDLS and YYNGEE. The V call is TRBV9, the J call TRBJ1-2; no reliable D call. The TCR originated in a young man in good health. Sequencing input: memory CD4+ T cells sorted from blood. As for subset: CD45RA-negative fraction. The DNA of the CDR3 is TGTGCCAGCAGCGTGGAGTGGGCCGTTGGCTACACCTTC. Amino acids: CASSVEWAVGYTF.